The T cell receptor beta chain described here comes from a study of blood T cell repertoires in COVID-19. Study information: T cells, B-cell-depleted T cells, or PBMCs provided the cDNA or gDNA that served as material.

The CDR3 sequence is 18 residues long. The data were produced by immunoSEQ multiplex PCR, yet TCRdb's version contains in-frame clones alone and is incomplete. The sample includes 55,000 to 65,000 clones, around 87% of them seen just once. Material for sequencing was peripheral blood. This rearrangement joins TRBV21-1 to TRBJ2-3; the DNA was not compared with TRBD1, the D call given in the table. TRBV21-1 is a documented pseudogene. This TCR was recovered from a man in his 60s with active or convalescent COVID-19. CDR3 in amino acids: CASSSRTGEIQSTDTQYF. The DNA for the CDR3 is TGTGCCAGCAGCTCCCGGACAGGGGAAATCCAAAGCACAGATACGCAGTATTTT.